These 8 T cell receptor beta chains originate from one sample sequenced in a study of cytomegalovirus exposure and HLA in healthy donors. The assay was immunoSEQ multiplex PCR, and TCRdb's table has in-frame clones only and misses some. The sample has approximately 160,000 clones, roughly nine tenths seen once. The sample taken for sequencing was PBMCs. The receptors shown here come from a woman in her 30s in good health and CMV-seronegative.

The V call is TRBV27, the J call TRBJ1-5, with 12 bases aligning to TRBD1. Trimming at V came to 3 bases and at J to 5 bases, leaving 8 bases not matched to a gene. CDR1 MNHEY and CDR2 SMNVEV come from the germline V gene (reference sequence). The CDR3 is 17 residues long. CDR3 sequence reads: CASSFLSGTGGHQPQHF. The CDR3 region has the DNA TGTGCCAGCAGTTTTCTATCCGGGACAGGGGGCCATCAGCCCCAGCATTTT.

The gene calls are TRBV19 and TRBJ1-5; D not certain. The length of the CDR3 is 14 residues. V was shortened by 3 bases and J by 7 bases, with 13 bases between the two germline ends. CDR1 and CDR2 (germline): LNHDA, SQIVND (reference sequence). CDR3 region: CASSIPPPGQPQHF. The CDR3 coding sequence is TGTGCCAGTAGTATTCCCCCCCCGGGACAGCCCCAGCATTTT.

The CDR3 spells CASSVGGTEAFF. The CDR3 DNA reads TGTGCCAGCAGCGTAGGGGGCACTGAAGCTTTCTTT. This chain joins TRBV7-9 and TRBJ1-1, with D possibly being TRBD1 (6 bases). The CDR3 consists of 12 residues. Germline V CDR1 and CDR2: SEHNR, FQNEAQ (reference sequence). Trimming cost V 5 bases and J 4 bases, with 8 bases left between them.

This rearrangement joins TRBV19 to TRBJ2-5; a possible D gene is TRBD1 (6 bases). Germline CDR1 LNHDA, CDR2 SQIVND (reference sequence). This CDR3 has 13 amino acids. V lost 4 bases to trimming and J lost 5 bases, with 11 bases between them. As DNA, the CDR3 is TGTGCCAGTAGTAGCAGGGGTGGGGAGACCCAGTACTTC. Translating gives CASSSRGGETQYF. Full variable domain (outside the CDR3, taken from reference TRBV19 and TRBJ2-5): DGGITQSPKYLFRKEGQNVTLSCEQNLNHDAMYWYRQDPGQGLRLIYYSQIVNDFQKGDIAEGYSVSREKKESFPLTVTSAQKNPTAFYLCASSSRGGETQYFGPGTRLLVL.

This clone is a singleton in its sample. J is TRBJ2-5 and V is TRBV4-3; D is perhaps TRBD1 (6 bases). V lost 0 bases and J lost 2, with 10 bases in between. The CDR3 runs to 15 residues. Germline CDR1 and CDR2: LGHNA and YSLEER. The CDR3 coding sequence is TGCGCCAGCAGCCAAGATGATGGACAGCAAGAGACCCAGTACTTC. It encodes CASSQDDGQQETQYF.

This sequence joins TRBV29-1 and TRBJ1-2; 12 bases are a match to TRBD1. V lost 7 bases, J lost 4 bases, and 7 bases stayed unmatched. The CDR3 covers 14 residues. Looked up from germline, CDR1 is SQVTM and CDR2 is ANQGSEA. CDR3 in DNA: TGCAGCGGGGGACAGGGGGCCGCGGGCTATGGCTACACCTTC. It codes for CSGGQGAAGYGYTF.

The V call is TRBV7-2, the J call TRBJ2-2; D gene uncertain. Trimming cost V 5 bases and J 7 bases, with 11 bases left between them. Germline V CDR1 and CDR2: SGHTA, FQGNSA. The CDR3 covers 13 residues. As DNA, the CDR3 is TGTGCCAGCAGCGCTGCCTATAACGGGGAGCTGTTTTTT. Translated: CASSAAYNGELFF.

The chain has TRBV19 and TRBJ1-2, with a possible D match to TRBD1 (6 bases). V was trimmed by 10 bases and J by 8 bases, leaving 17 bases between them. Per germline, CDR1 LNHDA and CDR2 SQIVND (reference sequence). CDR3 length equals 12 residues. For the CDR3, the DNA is TGTGCCACTGGGGGGGCGGGAAAAGGCTACACCTTC. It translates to CATGGAGKGYTF. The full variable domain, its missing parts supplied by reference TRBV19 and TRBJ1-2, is DGGITQSPKYLFRKEGQNVTLSCEQNLNHDAMYWYRQDPGQGLRLIYYSQIVNDFQKGDIAEGYSVSREKKESFPLTVTSAQKNPTAFYLCATGGAGKGYTFGSGTRLTVV.